This T cell receptor (beta chain) was identified in a study of cytomegalovirus exposure and HLA in healthy donors. Study-wide points: The tendency of first-cohort TCR clusters to co-occur in the 120 or so validation repertoires was identified by a subsequent analysis.

Germline assignment: CDR1 MNHEY and CDR2 SMNVEV (reference sequence). V was trimmed by 4 bases and J by 8 bases, leaving 14 bases between them. This CDR3 has 13 residues. TCRdb keeps only in-frame clones here, not all; method: immunoSEQ multiplex PCR. The sample contains under 300,000 clones, about 90% of which appear only once. This clone was counted many times. No antigen is known for it. V gene TRBV27 combines with J gene TRBJ1-2, with D tentatively TRBD1 (6 bases). This TCR derives from a woman between 25 and 40 years old in good health and CMV-seropositive. Sequencing was carried out using PBMCs. The CDR3 DNA is TGTGCCAGCAGTTGGGGGCAGGGAGTGGGCTACACCTTC. Its protein is CASSWGQGVGYTF.